The rows below give T cell receptor beta chains drawn from one sample of a study of blood T cell repertoires in COVID-19. Some clones are missing from TCRdb's copy, which holds only in-frame ones; the method was immunoSEQ multiplex PCR. In the table there are about 170,000 clones, roughly 80% of which are singletons. Sequencing input: peripheral blood. These receptor sequences come from a woman older than 75 with COVID-19, enrolled during active disease. Both conserved end residues are part of each CDR3. A D gene is named only where the DNA matches it firmly. Expanded clones are given a class, and other clones once, few, many or no size at all.

d_call: NA
j_call: TRBJ2-3
v_call: TRBV28
clone_size: NA
cdr3_nt: TGTGCCAGCAGTCCCTATCTGGACATTTCTGGCACAGATACGCAGTATTTT
cdr3_aa: CASSPYLDISGTDTQYF

d_call: NA
j_call: TRBJ2-2
v_call: TRBV9
clone_size: NA
cdr3_nt: TGTGCCAGCAGCCACGAGAGGCCTGGGGAGCTGTTTTTT
cdr3_aa: CASSHERPGELFF

d_call: NA
j_call: TRBJ1-4
v_call: TRBV19
clone_size: NA
cdr3_nt: TGTGCCAGCAAGACTTCAACTAATGAAAAACTGTTTTTT
cdr3_aa: CASKTSTNEKLFF

d_call: NA
j_call: TRBJ1-5
v_call: TRBV6-1
clone_size: NA
cdr3_nt: TGTGCCAGCAGTGAGGGGGTTACAGGGCGTCGGGATCAGCCCCAGCATTTT
cdr3_aa: CASSEGVTGRRDQPQHF

d_call: TRBD2
j_call: TRBJ2-3
v_call: TRBV6-5
clone_size: NA
cdr3_nt: TGTGCCAGCAGTCGACTAGCGGGAGATACGCAGTATTTT
cdr3_aa: CASSRLAGDTQYF

d_call: NA
j_call: TRBJ1-5
v_call: TRBV5-8
clone_size: NA
cdr3_nt: TGTGCCAGCAGCTTTACACAGGTTAATCAGCCCCAGCATTTT
cdr3_aa: CASSFTQVNQPQHF

d_call: NA
j_call: TRBJ1-1
v_call: TRBV19
clone_size: NA
cdr3_nt: TGTGCCAGTAGTACCCCCTCAGGCATGACTGAAGCTTTCTTT
cdr3_aa: CASSTPSGMTEAFF

d_call: NA
j_call: TRBJ1-5
v_call: TRBV19
clone_size: once
cdr3_nt: TGTGCCAGTAGATTAGGGGCCGCTTCCAATCAGCCCCAGCATTTT
cdr3_aa: CASRLGAASNQPQHF

d_call: NA
j_call: TRBJ2-1
v_call: TRBV5-1
clone_size: NA
cdr3_nt: TGCGCCAGCAGCCAGGGCCTAGTGAGTTACAATGAGCAGTTCTTC
cdr3_aa: CASSQGLVSYNEQFF

d_call: NA
j_call: TRBJ1-2
v_call: TRBV5-6
clone_size: NA
cdr3_nt: TGTGCCAGCAGCTGGGGGGATAACTATGGCTACACCTTC
cdr3_aa: CASSWGDNYGYTF

d_call: NA
j_call: TRBJ1-3
v_call: TRBV18
clone_size: NA
cdr3_nt: TGTGCCAGCTCACCATCCGGTAGAGGAAACACCATATATTTT
cdr3_aa: CASSPSGRGNTIYF

d_call: TRBD2
j_call: TRBJ2-5
v_call: TRBV28
clone_size: once
cdr3_nt: TGTGCCAGCAGTCACACTAGCGGGATGAGTGGAGAGACCCAGTACTTC
cdr3_aa: CASSHTSGMSGETQYF

d_call: TRBD1
j_call: TRBJ1-5
v_call: TRBV19
clone_size: once
cdr3_nt: TGTGCCAGTAGTATCGACAGGGGGATGCAGCCCCAGCATTTT
cdr3_aa: CASSIDRGMQPQHF

d_call: NA
j_call: TRBJ1-1
v_call: TRBV29-1
clone_size: NA
cdr3_nt: TGCAGCGTTCAAACCAGTTGGAACACTGAAGCTTTCTTT
cdr3_aa: CSVQTSWNTEAFF

d_call: TRBD2
j_call: TRBJ2-1
v_call: TRBV3-1/TRBV3-2
clone_size: once
cdr3_nt: TGTGCCAGCAGCCCCGGGACTAGCGGGAGTGCAAGTCACAATGAGCAGTTCTTC
cdr3_aa: CASSPGTSGSASHNEQFF

d_call: NA
j_call: TRBJ1-1
v_call: TRBV18
clone_size: few
cdr3_nt: TGTGCCAGCTCACGGCTGACAGTTTACACTGAAGCTTTCTTT
cdr3_aa: CASSRLTVYTEAFF

d_call: TRBD1
j_call: TRBJ1-3
v_call: TRBV7-9
clone_size: NA
cdr3_nt: TGTGCCAGCAGCTTAACCCCCGGGACAGGCGGAAACACCATATATTTT
cdr3_aa: CASSLTPGTGGNTIYF

d_call: NA
j_call: TRBJ2-1
v_call: TRBV4-2
clone_size: NA
cdr3_nt: TGTGCCAGCAGCCAAGATCATGGGGGCCTCTCCTACAATGAGCAGTTCTTC
cdr3_aa: CASSQDHGGLSYNEQFF

d_call: TRBD2
j_call: TRBJ2-3
v_call: TRBV5-1
clone_size: NA
cdr3_nt: TGCGCCAGCAGCTTCACTAGCGGGGGGGCGGAAGATACGCAGTATTTT
cdr3_aa: CASSFTSGGAEDTQYF

d_call: TRBD1
j_call: TRBJ1-5
v_call: TRBV5-1
clone_size: NA
cdr3_nt: TGCGCCAGCAGCTTGGGAGGGGGCGCAGGGCAGCCCCAGCATTTT
cdr3_aa: CASSLGGGAGQPQHF

d_call: NA
j_call: TRBJ2-3
v_call: TRBV10-3
clone_size: NA
cdr3_nt: TGTGCCATCAGTGCCGCTACGGCAGATACGCAGTATTTT
cdr3_aa: CAISAATADTQYF

d_call: NA
j_call: TRBJ1-2
v_call: TRBV5-4
clone_size: NA
cdr3_nt: TGTGCCAGCAGCCCACGGGGAGGGCCAATCTATGGCTACACCTTC
cdr3_aa: CASSPRGGPIYGYTF

d_call: TRBD1
j_call: TRBJ2-3
v_call: TRBV29-1
clone_size: NA
cdr3_nt: TGCAGCGTTTCCCCGGCAGGGGGAAGCACAGATACGCAGTATTTT
cdr3_aa: CSVSPAGGSTDTQYF

d_call: TRBD1
j_call: TRBJ2-5
v_call: TRBV4-1
clone_size: NA
cdr3_nt: TGCGCCAGCAGCCTGGGGACAGGGGGATGGGAGACCCAGTACTTC
cdr3_aa: CASSLGTGGWETQYF

d_call: NA
j_call: TRBJ2-2
v_call: TRBV5-4
clone_size: NA
cdr3_nt: TGTGCCAGCAGCTTGTCCGGACAGAACACCGGGGAGCTGTTTTTT
cdr3_aa: CASSLSGQNTGELFF

d_call: TRBD2
j_call: TRBJ2-1
v_call: TRBV29-1
clone_size: NA
cdr3_nt: TGCAGCGTTTCGCATACTAGCGGGGGTTACAATGAGCAGTTCTTC
cdr3_aa: CSVSHTSGGYNEQFF

d_call: NA
j_call: TRBJ2-2
v_call: TRBV6-5
clone_size: NA
cdr3_nt: TGTGCCGGCCACAAAGGCGGGAACACCGGGGAGCTGTTTTTT
cdr3_aa: CAGHKGGNTGELFF

d_call: NA
j_call: TRBJ2-7
v_call: TRBV29-1
clone_size: NA
cdr3_nt: TGCAGCGTTGTGACTCTCTACGAGCAGTACTTC
cdr3_aa: CSVVTLYEQYF

d_call: TRBD1
j_call: TRBJ2-3
v_call: TRBV4-1
clone_size: NA
cdr3_nt: TGCGCCAGCAGCCAAGAACAGGGGGCTTATCGCACAGATACGCAGTATTTT
cdr3_aa: CASSQEQGAYRTDTQYF

d_call: NA
j_call: TRBJ2-3
v_call: TRBV27
clone_size: few
cdr3_nt: TGTGCCAGCAGGAGGGCTGGTGGCACAGATACGCAGTATTTT
cdr3_aa: CASRRAGGTDTQYF

d_call: NA
j_call: TRBJ1-6
v_call: TRBV18
clone_size: NA
cdr3_nt: TGTGCCAGCTCACCACGGGGCCCGAATTCACCCCTCCACTTT
cdr3_aa: CASSPRGPNSPLHF

d_call: NA
j_call: TRBJ2-5
v_call: TRBV3-1/TRBV3-2
clone_size: NA
cdr3_nt: TGTGCCAGCAGCCAACCGGGGAAAGAGACCCAGTACTTC
cdr3_aa: CASSQPGKETQYF